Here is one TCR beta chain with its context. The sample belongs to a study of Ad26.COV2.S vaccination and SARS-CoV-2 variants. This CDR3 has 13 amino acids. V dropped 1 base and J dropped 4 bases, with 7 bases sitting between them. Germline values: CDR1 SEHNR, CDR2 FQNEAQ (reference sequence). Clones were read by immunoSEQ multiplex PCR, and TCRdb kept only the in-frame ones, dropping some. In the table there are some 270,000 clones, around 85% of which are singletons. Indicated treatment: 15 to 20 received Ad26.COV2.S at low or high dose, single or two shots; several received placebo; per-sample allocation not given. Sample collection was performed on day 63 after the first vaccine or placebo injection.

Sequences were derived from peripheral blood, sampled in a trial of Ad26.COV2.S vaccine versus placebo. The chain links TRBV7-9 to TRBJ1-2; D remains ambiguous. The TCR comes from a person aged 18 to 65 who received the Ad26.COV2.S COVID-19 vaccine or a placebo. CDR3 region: CASSLEGGYGYTF. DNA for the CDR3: TGTGCCAGCAGCTTAGAGGGAGGCTATGGCTACACCTTC.